This record covers a single TCR beta chain. The specificity of this receptor is unknown. No clone much larger than this one lies a single base away; base qualities are absent. The data originate from a study of T cell changes during pregnancy in multiple sclerosis (dated by TCRdb to the late 2010s). About the full investigation: The study examined how the T cell repertoire changed over the course of pregnancy in women with multiple sclerosis.

Library preparation used the immunoSEQ multiplex PCR assay. TCRdb obtained this table from immuneACCESS and retained in-frame rearrangements with V and J assigned. These tables miss some clones; where compared with another copy, unresolved V genes account for less than half of the shortfall, and the remainder is unexplained. For this sample the table gives about 53,000 clones, of which 80% to 95% were detected only once. The ten largest clonotypes hold less than 0.6% of the sample. This TCR came from a female donor with multiple sclerosis, enrolled in a pregnancy study. The sample was CD4+ T cells from peripheral blood mononuclear cells, taken in the third trimester of pregnancy.

Here is the DNA: TGTGCCAGTAGTATGGGGGCCGGGACTAGCATCGCAGATACGCAGTATTTT. Translated, this gives CASSMGAGTSIADTQYF. The chain is encoded by TRBV19 joined to TRBJ2-3; the central 9 bases match TRBD2. From its cysteine to its phenylalanine, the CDR3 spans 17 amino acids. Only the CDR3 part of the read is kept: 51 bases, read in frame from the first base. CDR1 and CDR2 are read off the germline V gene (reference sequence) as LNHDA and SQIVND. Trimming accounts for 3 bases at V and 4 bases at J, while the number of junction bases matched to no gene is 11.